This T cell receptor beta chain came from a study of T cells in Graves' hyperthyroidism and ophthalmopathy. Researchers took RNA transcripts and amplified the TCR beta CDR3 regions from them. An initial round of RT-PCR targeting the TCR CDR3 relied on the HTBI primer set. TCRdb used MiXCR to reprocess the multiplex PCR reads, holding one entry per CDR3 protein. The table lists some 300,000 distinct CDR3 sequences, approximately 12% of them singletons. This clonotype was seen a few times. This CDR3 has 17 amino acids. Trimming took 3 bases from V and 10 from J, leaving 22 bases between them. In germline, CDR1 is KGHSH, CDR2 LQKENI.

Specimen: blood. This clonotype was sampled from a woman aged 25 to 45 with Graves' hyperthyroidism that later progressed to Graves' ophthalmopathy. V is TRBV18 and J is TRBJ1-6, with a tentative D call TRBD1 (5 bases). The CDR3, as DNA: TGTGCCAGCTCACCGGGACCGCAGAATGGAATGGGATCACCCCTCCACTTT. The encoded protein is CASSPGPQNGMGSPLHF. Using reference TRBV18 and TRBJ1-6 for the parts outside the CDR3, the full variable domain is NAGVMQNPRHLVRRRGQEARLRCSPMKGHSHVYWYRQLPEEGLKFMVYLQKENIIDESGMPKERFSAEFPKEGPSILRIQQVVRGDSAAYFCASSPGPQNGMGSPLHFGNGTRLTVT.